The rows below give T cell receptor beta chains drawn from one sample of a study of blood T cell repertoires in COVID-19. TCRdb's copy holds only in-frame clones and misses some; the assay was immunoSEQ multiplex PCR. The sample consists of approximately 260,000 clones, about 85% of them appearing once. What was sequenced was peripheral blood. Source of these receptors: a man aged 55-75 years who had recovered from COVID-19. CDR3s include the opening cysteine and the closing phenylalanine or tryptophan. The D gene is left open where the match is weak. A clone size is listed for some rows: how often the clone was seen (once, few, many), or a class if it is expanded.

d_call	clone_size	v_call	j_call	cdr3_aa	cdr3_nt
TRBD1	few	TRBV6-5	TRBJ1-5	CASSSIQGFNQPQHF	TGTGCCAGCAGTTCCATACAGGGGTTCAATCAGCCCCAGCATTTT
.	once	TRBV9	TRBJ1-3	CASSVAGSGNTIYF	TGTGCCAGCAGCGTAGCGGGCTCTGGAAACACCATATATTTT
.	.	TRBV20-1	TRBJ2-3	CSASKRRASTDTQYF	TGCAGTGCTAGTAAGCGGCGGGCTAGCACAGATACGCAGTATTTT
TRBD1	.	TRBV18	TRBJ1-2	CASSPLTGGAYGYTF	TGTGCCAGCTCACCGCTGACAGGGGGCGCGTATGGCTACACCTTC
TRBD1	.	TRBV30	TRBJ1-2	CAWSREITGELGYTF	TGTGCCTGGAGTCGTGAGATCACAGGGGAACTAGGCTACACCTTC
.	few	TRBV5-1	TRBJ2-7	CASSPAGPLVTWNEQYF	TGCGCCAGCAGCCCGGCGGGACCCCTGGTTACATGGAACGAGCAGTACTTC
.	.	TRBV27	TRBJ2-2	CASSIPRQGGGELFF	TGTGCCAGCAGTATCCCCCGGCAGGGTGGCGGGGAGCTGTTTTTT
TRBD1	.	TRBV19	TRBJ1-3	CASSEGTGRTGNTIYF	TGTGCCAGTAGTGAGGGGACAGGGCGGACTGGAAACACCATATATTTT
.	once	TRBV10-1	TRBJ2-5	CASSEFQRAVETQYF	TGCGCCAGCAGTGAGTTCCAGCGGGCGGTTGAGACCCAGTACTTC
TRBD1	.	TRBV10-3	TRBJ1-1	CAISRNRDSTEAFF	TGTGCCATCAGTCGGAACCGGGACAGCACTGAAGCTTTCTTT
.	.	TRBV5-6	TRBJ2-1	CASSLDRGSRSYNEQFF	TGTGCCAGCAGCTTGGATCGAGGGTCTAGGTCCTACAATGAGCAGTTCTTC
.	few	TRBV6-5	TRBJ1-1	CASTTINTEAFF	TGTGCCAGCACGACAATTAACACTGAAGCTTTCTTT
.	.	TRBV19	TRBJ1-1	CASSNQGRGTEAFF	TGTGCCAGTAGTAACCAGGGTAGGGGCACTGAAGCTTTCTTT
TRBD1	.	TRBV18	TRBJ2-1	CASSPGTGGLNEQFF	TGTGCCAGCTCACCCGGCACAGGGGGACTTAATGAGCAGTTCTTC
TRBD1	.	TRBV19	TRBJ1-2	CASIPGTGPFFSTF	TGTGCCAGTATACCCGGGACAGGGCCCTTCTTCAGCACCTTC
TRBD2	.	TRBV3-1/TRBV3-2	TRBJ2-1	CASRHLAGGSNEQFF	TGTGCCAGCAGGCACCTAGCGGGGGGGAGCAATGAGCAGTTCTTC
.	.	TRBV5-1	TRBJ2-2	CASSLASGMNTGELFF	TGCGCCAGCAGCTTGGCATCAGGGATGAACACCGGGGAGCTGTTTTTT
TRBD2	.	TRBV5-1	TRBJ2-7	CASSLVLAGSSYEQYF	TGCGCCAGCAGCTTGGTCCTAGCGGGGTCCTCCTACGAGCAGTACTTC
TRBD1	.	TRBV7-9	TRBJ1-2	CASSFRDSYGYTF	TGTGCCAGCAGCTTCCGGGACAGTTATGGCTACACCTTC
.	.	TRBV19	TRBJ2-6	CASRTGTVLTF	TGTGCCAGTAGAACAGGCACCGTCCTGACTTTC
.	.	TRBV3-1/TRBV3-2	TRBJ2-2	CASTRGTGELFF	TGTGCCAGCACCCGGGGCACCGGGGAGCTGTTTTTT
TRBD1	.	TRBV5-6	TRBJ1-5	CASSSRGTGSQPQHF	TGTGCCAGCAGCTCTCGCGGGACAGGCAGTCAGCCCCAGCATTTT
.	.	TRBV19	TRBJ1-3	CASMGLFLENTIYF	TGTGCCAGTATGGGGCTGTTCCTGGAAAACACCATATATTTT
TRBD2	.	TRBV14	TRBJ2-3	CASSIAGARDTQYF	TGTGCCAGCAGCATAGCGGGGGCTCGCGATACGCAGTATTTT
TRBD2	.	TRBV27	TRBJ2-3	CASSFRERGSTDTQYF	TGTGCCAGCAGTTTCCGTGAGCGGGGAAGCACAGATACGCAGTATTTT
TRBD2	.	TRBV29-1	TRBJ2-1	CSVWTSGGRSSYNEQFF	TGCAGCGTTTGGACTAGCGGGGGAAGGAGCTCCTACAATGAGCAGTTCTTC
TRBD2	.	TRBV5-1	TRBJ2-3	CASSKGTSGVADTQYF	TGCGCCAGCAGCAAAGGGACTAGCGGGGTGGCAGATACGCAGTATTTT
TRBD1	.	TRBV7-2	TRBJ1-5	CASREDRGTNQPQHF	TGTGCCAGCAGAGAGGACAGGGGCACAAATCAGCCCCAGCATTTT
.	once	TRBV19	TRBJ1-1	CASSITGSGTEAFF	TGTGCCAGTAGTATCACGGGGTCGGGAACTGAAGCTTTCTTT
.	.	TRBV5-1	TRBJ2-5	CASSLGRAAKTQYF	TGCGCCAGCAGCTTGGGCAGGGCTGCGAAGACCCAGTACTTC
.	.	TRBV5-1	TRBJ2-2	CASSLATGTGELFF	TGCGCCAGCAGCTTGGCCACAGGGACCGGGGAGCTGTTTTTT
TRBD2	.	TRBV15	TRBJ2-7	CATSRDLFWGGIQSYEQYF	TGTGCCACCAGCAGAGATCTCTTTTGGGGAGGGATTCAGTCCTACGAGCAGTACTTC
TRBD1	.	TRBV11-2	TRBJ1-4	CASSTHRGRNEKLFF	TGTGCCAGCAGCACTCACAGGGGGCGTAATGAAAAACTGTTTTTT
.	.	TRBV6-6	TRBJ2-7	CASSYSSPSSYEQYF	TGTGCCAGCAGTTACTCGTCCCCGAGCTCCTACGAGCAGTACTTC
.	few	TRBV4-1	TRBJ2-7	CASSQEWNRVEQYF	TGCGCCAGCAGCCAGGAGTGGAACAGGGTCGAGCAGTACTTC
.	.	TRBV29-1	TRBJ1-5	CSVREGISNQPQHF	TGCAGCGTTCGGGAGGGGATCAGCAATCAGCCCCAGCATTTT
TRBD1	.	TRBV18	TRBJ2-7	CASRTRVQGGEQYF	TGTGCCAGCCGTACCAGAGTACAGGGGGGCGAGCAGTACTTC
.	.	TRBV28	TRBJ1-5	CASRLGGQPQHF	TGTGCCAGCAGATTGGGGGGTCAGCCCCAGCATTTT
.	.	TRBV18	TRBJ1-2	CASSRETNNYGYTF	TGTGCCAGCTCTCGCGAAACCAATAACTATGGCTACACCTTC
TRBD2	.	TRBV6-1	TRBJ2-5	CASSEAGTSKVTQYF	TGTGCCAGCAGTGAAGCTGGGACTAGCAAGGTGACCCAGTACTTC